What follows are 13 T cell receptor beta chains derived from one specimen sequenced in a study of PD-1 blockade in classical Hodgkin lymphoma. Patients all relapsed after autologous stem cell transplantation, and there was variation in brentuximab vedotin exposure. This table comes from immunoSEQ multiplex PCR, and its TCRdb copy is limited to in-frame clones, with some not included. The sample includes about 12,000 clones, 80% to 95% seen only once; the top ten take about 10%. Sequenced material: peripheral blood mononuclear cells (PBMCs), taken at baseline. Source of these receptors: a human donor with classical Hodgkin lymphoma.

This chain uses TRBV6-1 with TRBJ1-5; the match to TRBD1 covers 9 bases. After removal of 7 bases from V and 6 bases from J, the junction contained 4 bases not matched to a gene. The CDR3 sequence is 13 residues long. Germline CDR1 and CDR2: MNHNS and SASEGT. The CDR3 is CASMDRGVQPQHF. The DNA of the CDR3 is TGTGCCAGCATGGACAGGGGCGTTCAGCCCCAGCATTTT.

The rearrangement uses TRBV5-1 and TRBJ2-7; weak D call: TRBD1 (5 bases). The CDR3 sequence is 12 residues long. The germline CDR1 and CDR2 sequences are SGHRS and YFSETQ. The V and J ends lost 0 bases and 6 bases respectively, with 7 bases between them. The DNA for the CDR3 is TGCGCCAGCAGCTTGGGCCAGGGCGAGCAGTACTTC. It specifies CASSLGQGEQYF.

The CDR3 region has the DNA TGCGCCAGCAGCTTGGGGACTAAAGAGACCCAGTACTTC. This encodes CASSLGTKETQYF. The chain recombines TRBV5-1 with TRBJ2-5, with D possibly TRBD2 on 6 matching bases. The germline V gene encodes CDR1 SGHRS and CDR2 YFSETQ. V lost 0 bases, J lost 3 bases, and 6 bases lay in between. CDR3 length equals 13 residues.

The chain joins TRBV5-4 to TRBJ2-7, with a tentative D call TRBD1 (7 bases). Germline CDR1 reads SGHNT; CDR2 reads YYREEE (reference sequence). The CDR3 is 12 residues long. Trimming pared 9 bases from V and 8 bases from J, leaving 18 bases between. This chain's CDR3 is CATRTGGTQQYF. Here the CDR3 DNA reads TGTGCCACCCGGACAGGAGGGACCCAGCAGTACTTC.

The chain has TRBV27 and TRBJ2-1; tentative D call: TRBD1 (6 bases). V gave up 3 bases and J gave up 6 bases, with 33 bases separating them. This CDR3 region has 21 residues. From germline, CDR1 is MNHEY and CDR2 SMNVEV (reference sequence). The CDR3 reads CASSLGINRDILRLQGNEQFF. The CDR3 DNA is TGTGCCAGCAGTTTGGGGATAAACCGGGACATACTCCGCTTACAGGGCAATGAGCAGTTCTTC.

The V gene is TRBV18, the J gene TRBJ1-2; no clear D. Germline lookup yields CDR1 KGHSH and CDR2 LQKENI. This CDR3 spans 13 amino acids. V was cut by 2 bases and J by 2 bases, with 6 bases left in between. CDR3 sequence (DNA): TGTGCCAGCTCACCATACACCAACTATGGCTACACCTTC. This codes for CASSPYTNYGYTF. The full variable domain, in which reference TRBV18 and TRBJ1-2 provide the parts outside the CDR3, is NAGVMQNPRHLVRRRGQEARLRCSPMKGHSHVYWYRQLPEEGLKFMVYLQKENIIDESGMPKERFSAEFPKEGPSILRIQQVVRGDSAAYFCASSPYTNYGYTFGSGTRLTVV.

The chain carries TRBV5-1 and TRBJ1-1; D is perhaps TRBD1 (5 bases). CDR1 SGHRS and CDR2 YFSETQ come from the germline V gene. V was shortened by 4 bases and J by 7 bases, with 17 bases between the two germline ends. The CDR3 totals 14 residues. For the CDR3, the DNA is TGCGCCAGCAGCCTGATGGACAATTCGGGTGAAGCTTTCTTT. As protein: CASSLMDNSGEAFF.

This chain uses TRBV2 with TRBJ2-1; D not resolved. CDR3 size: 15 residues. The germline V gene has CDR1 SNHLY and CDR2 FYNNEI. V lost 4 bases and J lost 4, with 14 bases in between. The CDR3 sequence is CASSVSQVRYNEQFF. CDR3 nucleotide sequence: TGTGCCAGCAGTGTGTCCCAAGTAAGGTACAATGAGCAGTTCTTC.

The chain has TRBV11-2 and TRBJ2-5, with a tentative D call TRBD1 (5 bases). Germline lookup yields CDR1 SGHAT and CDR2 FQNNGV. The CDR3 runs to 15 residues. V was clipped by 5 bases and J by 1 base, with 14 bases between them. CDR3 sequence reads: CASSHNRLLQETQYF. DNA for the CDR3: TGTGCCAGCAGCCACAACAGGTTGCTCCAAGAGACCCAGTACTTC. Full variable domain (missing parts from reference TRBV11-2 and TRBJ2-5): EAGVAQSPRYKIIEKRQSVAFWCNPISGHATLYWYQQILGQGPKLLIQFQNNGVVDDSQLPKDRFSAERLKGVDSTLKIQPAKLEDSAVYLCASSHNRLLQETQYFGPGTRLLVL.

The chain links TRBV6-4 to TRBJ1-6; tentatively, D is TRBD1 (5 bases). Germline CDR1 reads MRHNA; CDR2 reads SNTAGT. This CDR3 contains 15 residues. Between the trimmed V and J ends, which lost 3 bases and 13 bases, there was a span of 19 bases. The CDR3 sequence: CASSEWGWGGSPLHF. DNA for the CDR3: TGTGCCAGCAGTGAGTGGGGTTGGGGGGGTTCCCCCCTCCACTTT.

The chain joins TRBV6-5 to TRBJ1-2; D may be TRBD1 (6 bases). The CDR3 runs to 13 residues. The germline V and J ends were trimmed by 2 bases and 4 bases, with 8 bases remaining between them. Looked up from germline, CDR1 is MNHEY and CDR2 is SVGAGI. The CDR3 DNA reads as TGTGCCAGCAGTTACGGAGGGGGCTATGGCTACACCTTC. Residues: CASSYGGGYGYTF.

V is TRBV5-1 and J is TRBJ2-2; 7 bases agree with TRBD1. Germline CDR1 SGHRS, CDR2 YFSETQ. The ends lost 6 bases at V and 5 bases at J; junction bases unmatched: 13. This CDR3 has 16 residues. The CDR3 DNA reads TGCGCCAGCATCGGTGAGGCCAGGGGGTCGACCGGGGAGCTGTTTTTT. Its protein is CASIGEARGSTGELFF.

This chain links TRBV6-5 with TRBJ1-3; D is undetermined. Germline assignment: CDR1 MNHEY and CDR2 SVGAGI. The ends were cut back, 2 bases at V and 1 base at J, with 12 bases in the middle. This CDR3 contains 16 residues. The CDR3 DNA reads as TGTGCCAGCAGTTACGACGGAGGAGGGTCTGGAAACACCATATATTTT. This translates into CASSYDGGGSGNTIYF.